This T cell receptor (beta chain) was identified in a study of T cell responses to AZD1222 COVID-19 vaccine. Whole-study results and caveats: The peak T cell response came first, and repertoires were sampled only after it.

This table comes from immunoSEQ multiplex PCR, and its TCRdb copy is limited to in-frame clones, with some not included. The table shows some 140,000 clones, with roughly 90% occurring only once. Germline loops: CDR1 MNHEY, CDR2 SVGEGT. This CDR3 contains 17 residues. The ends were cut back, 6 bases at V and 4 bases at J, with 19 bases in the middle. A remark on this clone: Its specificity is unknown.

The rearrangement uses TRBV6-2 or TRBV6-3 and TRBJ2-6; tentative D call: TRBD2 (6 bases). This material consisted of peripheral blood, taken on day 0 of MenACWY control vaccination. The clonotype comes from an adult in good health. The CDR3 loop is CASSSRRGTGGANVLTF. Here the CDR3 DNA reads TGTGCCAGCAGCTCTCGGCGGGGCACGGGGGGGGCCAACGTCCTGACTTTC.